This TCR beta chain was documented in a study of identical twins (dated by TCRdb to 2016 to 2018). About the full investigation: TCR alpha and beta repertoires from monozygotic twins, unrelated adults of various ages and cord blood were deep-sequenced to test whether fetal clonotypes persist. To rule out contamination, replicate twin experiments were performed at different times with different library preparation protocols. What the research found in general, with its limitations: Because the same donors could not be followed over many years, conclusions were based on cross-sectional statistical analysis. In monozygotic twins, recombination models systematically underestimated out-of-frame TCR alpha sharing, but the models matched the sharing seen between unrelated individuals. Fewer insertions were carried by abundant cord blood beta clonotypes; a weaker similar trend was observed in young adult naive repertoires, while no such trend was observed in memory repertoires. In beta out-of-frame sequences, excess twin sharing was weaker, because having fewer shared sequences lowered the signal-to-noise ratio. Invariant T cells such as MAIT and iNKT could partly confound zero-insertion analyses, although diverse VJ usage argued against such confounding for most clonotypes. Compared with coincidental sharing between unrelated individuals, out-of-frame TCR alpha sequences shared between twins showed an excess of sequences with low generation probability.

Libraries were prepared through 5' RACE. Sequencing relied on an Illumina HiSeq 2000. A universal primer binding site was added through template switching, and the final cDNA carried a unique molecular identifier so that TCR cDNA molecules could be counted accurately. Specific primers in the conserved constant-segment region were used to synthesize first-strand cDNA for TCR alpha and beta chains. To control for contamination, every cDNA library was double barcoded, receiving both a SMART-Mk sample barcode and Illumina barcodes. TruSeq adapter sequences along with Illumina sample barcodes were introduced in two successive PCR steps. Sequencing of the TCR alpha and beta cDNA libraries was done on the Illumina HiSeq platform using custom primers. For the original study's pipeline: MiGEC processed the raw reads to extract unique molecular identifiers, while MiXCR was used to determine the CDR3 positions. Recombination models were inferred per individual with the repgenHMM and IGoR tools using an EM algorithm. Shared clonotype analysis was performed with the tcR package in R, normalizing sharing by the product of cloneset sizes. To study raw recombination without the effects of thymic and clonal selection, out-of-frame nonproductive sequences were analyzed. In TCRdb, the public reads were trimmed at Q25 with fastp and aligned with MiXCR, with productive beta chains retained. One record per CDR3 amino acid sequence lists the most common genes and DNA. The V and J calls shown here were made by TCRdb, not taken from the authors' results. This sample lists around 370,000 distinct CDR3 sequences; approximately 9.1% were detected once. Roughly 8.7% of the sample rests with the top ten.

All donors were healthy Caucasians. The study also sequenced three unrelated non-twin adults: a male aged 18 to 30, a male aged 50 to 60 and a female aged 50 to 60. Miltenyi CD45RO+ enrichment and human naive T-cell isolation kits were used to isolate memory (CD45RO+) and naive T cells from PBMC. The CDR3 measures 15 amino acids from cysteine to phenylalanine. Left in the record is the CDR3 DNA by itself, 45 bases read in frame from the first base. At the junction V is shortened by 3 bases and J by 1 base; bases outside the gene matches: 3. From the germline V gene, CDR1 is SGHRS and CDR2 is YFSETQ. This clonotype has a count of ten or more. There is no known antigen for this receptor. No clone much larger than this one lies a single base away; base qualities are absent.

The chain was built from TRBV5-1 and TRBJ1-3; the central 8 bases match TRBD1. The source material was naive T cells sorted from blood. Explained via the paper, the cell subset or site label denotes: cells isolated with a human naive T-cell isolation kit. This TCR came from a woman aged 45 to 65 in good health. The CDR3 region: CASSWGQVSGNTIYF. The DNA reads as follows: TGCGCCAGCAGCTGGGGACAGGTTTCTGGAAACACCATATATTTT.